This T cell receptor beta chain was recorded in a study of T cell changes during pregnancy in multiple sclerosis. TCRdb's copy holds only in-frame clones and misses some; the assay was immunoSEQ multiplex PCR. The table shows tens of thousands of clones, with just over 90% occurring only once. The TCR comes from a female donor with multiple sclerosis, enrolled in a pregnancy study. Here the sequenced sample was CD4+ T cells from peripheral blood mononuclear cells, taken before pregnancy.

The CDR3 protein is CASRWTGSANTGELFF. CDR3 bases: TGTGCCAGCAGGTGGACAGGCAGTGCGAACACCGGGGAGCTGTTTTTT. The chain links TRBV6-6 to TRBJ2-2, with 7 bases identical to TRBD1. V shed 6 bases, J shed 0 bases, and the junction held 7 bases outside the gene matches. This CDR3 is built from 16 residues. CDR1 is MNHNY, CDR2 SVGAGI, per germline (reference sequence).